The 5 T cell receptor beta chains reported below all come from one sample, sequenced in a study of long-term antiretroviral therapy in people with HIV. The assay, immunoSEQ v3.0, was run at survey level. Only in-frame clones appear in the TCRdb table, and some are missing; sequencing was by immunoSEQ multiplex PCR. Of fewer than 35,000 clones in the sample, 82% were seen once. Sequencing was performed on unsorted PBMCs, taken 2.9 years after starting antiretroviral therapy. All receptors come from a man aged 50 to 60 with HIV.

This clone was seen once. The chain uses TRBV6-5 and TRBJ1-1, with a tentative D call TRBD1 (5 bases). Trimming took 8 bases from V and 1 from J, leaving 8 bases between them. The CDR3 runs 12 residues. Germline values: CDR1 MNHEY, CDR2 SVGAGI. The CDR3 loop reads CASWRGNTEAFF. CDR3 bases: TGTGCCAGCTGGAGGGGGAACACTGAAGCTTTCTTT.

This clone was detected only a few times. V is TRBV19 and J is TRBJ2-1, with 8 positions matching TRBD1. Trimming cost V 10 bases and J 0 bases; bases outside gene matches: 11. This CDR3 spans 16 amino acids. Germline V gene lookup returns CDR1 LNHDA and CDR2 SQIVND (reference sequence). The CDR3 protein is CATRPGQVSSYNEQFF. The CDR3 nucleotides read TGTGCCACCCGCCCGGGACAGGTTAGCTCCTACAATGAGCAGTTCTTC. Looking up the rest from reference TRBV19 and TRBJ2-1 gives the full variable domain: DGGITQSPKYLFRKEGQNVTLSCEQNLNHDAMYWYRQDPGQGLRLIYYSQIVNDFQKGDIAEGYSVSREKKESFPLTVTSAQKNPTAFYLCATRPGQVSSYNEQFFGPGTRLTVL.

The chain joins TRBV16 to TRBJ2-7; 9 bases agree with TRBD1. J gave up 1 base and V 2 bases, and 3 bases lay outside the gene matches. Looked up from germline, CDR1 is KGHSY and CDR2 is FQNENV. The CDR3 loop spans 15 amino acids. The CDR3 sequence: CASSQRDRVSYEQYF. The CDR3 coding sequence is TGTGCCAGCAGCCAACGGGACAGGGTTTCCTACGAGCAGTACTTC.

The V and J genes are TRBV18 and TRBJ2-1; no clear D gene. This CDR3 contains 11 residues. V lost 6 bases and J lost 8, with 8 bases in between. The germline CDR1 and CDR2 sequences are KGHSH and LQKENI. The CDR3 nucleotides are TGTGCCAGCTCGAACAGTTATGAGCAGTTCTTC. It specifies CASSNSYEQFF.

The chain carries TRBV2 and TRBJ1-5; 7 bases agree with TRBD1. The J segment lost 15 bases and the V segment lost 2 bases, leaving 4 bases of the junction unmatched. CDR1 and CDR2 (germline): SNHLY, FYNNEI. This CDR3 spans 11 amino acids. CDR3 in amino acids: CASSERQGGHF. The CDR3 DNA is TGTGCCAGCAGTGAACGACAGGGAGGGCATTTT.